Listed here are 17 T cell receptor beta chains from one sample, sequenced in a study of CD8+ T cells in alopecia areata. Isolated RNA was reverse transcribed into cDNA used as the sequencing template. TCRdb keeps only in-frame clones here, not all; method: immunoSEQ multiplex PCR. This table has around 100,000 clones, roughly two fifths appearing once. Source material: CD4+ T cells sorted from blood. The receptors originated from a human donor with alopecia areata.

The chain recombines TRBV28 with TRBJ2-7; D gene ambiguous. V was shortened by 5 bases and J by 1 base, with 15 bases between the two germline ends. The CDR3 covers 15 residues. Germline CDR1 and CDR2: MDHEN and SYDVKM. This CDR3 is CASSLNLRTSYEQYF. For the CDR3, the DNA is TGTGCCAGCAGTCTAAACCTACGTACTTCCTACGAGCAGTACTTC.

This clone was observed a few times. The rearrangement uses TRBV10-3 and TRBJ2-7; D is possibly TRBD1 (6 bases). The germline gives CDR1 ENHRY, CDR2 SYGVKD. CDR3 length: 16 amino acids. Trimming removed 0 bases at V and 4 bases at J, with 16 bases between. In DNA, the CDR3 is TGTGCCATCAGTGAGTCGAACGTTTGGACAGAGTACGAGCAGTACTTC. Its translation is CAISESNVWTEYEQYF.

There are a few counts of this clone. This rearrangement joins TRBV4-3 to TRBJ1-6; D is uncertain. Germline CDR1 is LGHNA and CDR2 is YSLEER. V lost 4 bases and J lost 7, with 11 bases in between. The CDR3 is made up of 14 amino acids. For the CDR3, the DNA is TGCGCCAGCAGCCTGAGGCTGGGGAATTCACCCCTCCACTTT. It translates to CASSLRLGNSPLHF.

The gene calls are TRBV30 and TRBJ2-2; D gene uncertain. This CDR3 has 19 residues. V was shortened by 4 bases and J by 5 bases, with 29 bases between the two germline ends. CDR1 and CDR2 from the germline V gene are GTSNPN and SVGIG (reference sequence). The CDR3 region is CAWTRFGVGVSINTGELFF. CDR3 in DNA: TGTGCCTGGACCAGGTTCGGAGTAGGCGTCTCTATCAATACCGGGGAGCTGTTTTTT.

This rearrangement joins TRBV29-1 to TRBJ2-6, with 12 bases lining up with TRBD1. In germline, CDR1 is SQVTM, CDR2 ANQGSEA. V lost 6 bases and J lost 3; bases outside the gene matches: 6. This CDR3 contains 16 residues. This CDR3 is CSVGGQGAFGANVLTF. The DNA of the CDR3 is TGCAGCGTCGGGGGACAGGGGGCTTTTGGGGCCAACGTCCTGACTTTC.

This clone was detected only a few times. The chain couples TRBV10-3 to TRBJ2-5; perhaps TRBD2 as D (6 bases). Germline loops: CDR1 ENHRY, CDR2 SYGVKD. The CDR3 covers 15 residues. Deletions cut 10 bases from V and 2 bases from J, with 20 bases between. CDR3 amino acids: CATRKGSGLQETQYF. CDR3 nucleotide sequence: TGTGCCACCAGAAAGGGTAGCGGATTACAAGAGACCCAGTACTTC.

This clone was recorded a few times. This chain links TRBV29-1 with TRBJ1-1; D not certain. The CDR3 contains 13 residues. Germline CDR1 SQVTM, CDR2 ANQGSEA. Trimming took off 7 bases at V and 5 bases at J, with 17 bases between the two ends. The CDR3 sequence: CSGWRFLDTEAFF. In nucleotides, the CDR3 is TGCAGCGGGTGGAGGTTCCTAGATACTGAAGCTTTCTTT.

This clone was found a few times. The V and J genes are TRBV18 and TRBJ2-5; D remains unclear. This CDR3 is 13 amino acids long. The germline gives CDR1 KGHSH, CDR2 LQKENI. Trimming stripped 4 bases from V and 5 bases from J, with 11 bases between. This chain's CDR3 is CASSRLFPETQYF. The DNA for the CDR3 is TGTGCCAGCTCACGACTCTTTCCGGAGACCCAGTACTTC.

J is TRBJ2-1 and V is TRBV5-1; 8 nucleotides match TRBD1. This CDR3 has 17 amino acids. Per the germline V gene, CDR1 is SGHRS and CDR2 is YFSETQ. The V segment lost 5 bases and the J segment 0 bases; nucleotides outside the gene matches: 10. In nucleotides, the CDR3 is TGCGCCAGCAGAAGCGGACAGGGCCGAAGCTCCTACAATGAGCAGTTCTTC. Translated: CASRSGQGRSSYNEQFF.

The CDR3 DNA sequence: TGTGCCAGCACCCCCCAGAGGGCCTTATCCTACGAGCAGTACTTC. Protein: CASTPQRALSYEQYF. The chain recombines TRBV6-5 with TRBJ2-7; D might be TRBD2 (5 bases). The CDR3 totals 15 residues. V was pared by 7 bases and J by 1 base, with 17 bases between. The germline V gene encodes CDR1 MNHEY and CDR2 SVGAGI.

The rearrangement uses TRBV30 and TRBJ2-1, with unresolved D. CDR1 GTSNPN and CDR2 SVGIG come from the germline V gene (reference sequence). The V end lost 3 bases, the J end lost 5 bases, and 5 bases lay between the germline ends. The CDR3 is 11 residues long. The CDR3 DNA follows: TGTGCCTGGAGCCAAAACAATGAGCAGTTCTTC. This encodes CAWSQNNEQFF.

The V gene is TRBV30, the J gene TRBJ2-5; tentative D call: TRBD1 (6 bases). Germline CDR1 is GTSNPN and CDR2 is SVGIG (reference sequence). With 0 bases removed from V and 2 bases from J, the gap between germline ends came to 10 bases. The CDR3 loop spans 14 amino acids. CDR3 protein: CAWSVLGGQETQYF. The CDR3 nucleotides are TGTGCCTGGAGTGTACTAGGGGGACAAGAGACCCAGTACTTC.

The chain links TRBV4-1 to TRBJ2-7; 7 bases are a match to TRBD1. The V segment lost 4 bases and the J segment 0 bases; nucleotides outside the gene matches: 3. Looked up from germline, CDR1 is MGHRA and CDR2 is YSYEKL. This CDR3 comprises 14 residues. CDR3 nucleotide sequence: TGCGCCAGCAGCCGGGACAGTTACTCCTACGAGCAGTACTTC. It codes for CASSRDSYSYEQYF.

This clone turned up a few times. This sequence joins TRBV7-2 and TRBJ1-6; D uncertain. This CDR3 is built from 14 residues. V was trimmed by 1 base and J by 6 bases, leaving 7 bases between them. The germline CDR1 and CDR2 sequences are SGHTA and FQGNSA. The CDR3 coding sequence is TGTGCCAGCAGCTTAGATCCGGCTAATTCACCCCTCCACTTT. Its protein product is CASSLDPANSPLHF.

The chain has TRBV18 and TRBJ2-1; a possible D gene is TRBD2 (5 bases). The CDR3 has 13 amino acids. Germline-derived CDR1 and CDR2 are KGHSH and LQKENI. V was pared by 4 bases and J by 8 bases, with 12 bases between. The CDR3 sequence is CASSLDTRDEQFF. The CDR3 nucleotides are TGTGCCAGCTCACTGGATACTAGGGATGAGCAGTTCTTC. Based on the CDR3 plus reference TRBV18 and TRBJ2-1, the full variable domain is NAGVMQNPRHLVRRRGQEARLRCSPMKGHSHVYWYRQLPEEGLKFMVYLQKENIIDESGMPKERFSAEFPKEGPSILRIQQVVRGDSAAYFCASSLDTRDEQFFGPGTRLTVL.

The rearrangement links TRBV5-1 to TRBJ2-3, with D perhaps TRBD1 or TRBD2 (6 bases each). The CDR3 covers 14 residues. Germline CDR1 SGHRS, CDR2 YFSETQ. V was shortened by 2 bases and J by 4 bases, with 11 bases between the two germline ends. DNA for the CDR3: TGCGCCAGCAGCTTAGGGGGGACTTCAGATACGCAGTATTTT. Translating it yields CASSLGGTSDTQYF.

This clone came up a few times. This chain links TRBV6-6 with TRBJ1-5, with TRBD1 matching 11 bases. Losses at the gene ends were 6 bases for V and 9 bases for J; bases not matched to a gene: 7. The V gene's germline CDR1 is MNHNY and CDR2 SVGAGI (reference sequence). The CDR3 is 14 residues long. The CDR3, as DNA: TGTGCCAGCAGCAGCGGACAGGGGGCTCGGCCCCAGCATTTT. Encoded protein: CASSSGQGARPQHF.